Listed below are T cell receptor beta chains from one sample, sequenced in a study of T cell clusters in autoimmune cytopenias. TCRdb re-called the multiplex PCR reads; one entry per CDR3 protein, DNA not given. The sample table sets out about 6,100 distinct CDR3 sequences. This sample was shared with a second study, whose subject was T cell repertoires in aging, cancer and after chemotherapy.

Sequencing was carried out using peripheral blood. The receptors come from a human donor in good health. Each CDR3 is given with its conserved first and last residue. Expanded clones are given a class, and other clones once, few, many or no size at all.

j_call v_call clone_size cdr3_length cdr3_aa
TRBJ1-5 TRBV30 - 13 CAWSGKSNQPQHF
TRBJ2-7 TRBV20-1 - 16 CSARDHGPGGSYEQYF
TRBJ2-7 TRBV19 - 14 CASSIDWGYYEQYF
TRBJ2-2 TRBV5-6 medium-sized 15 CASSLLSTVTGELFF
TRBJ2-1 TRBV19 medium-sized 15 CASSIRGVTYNEQFF
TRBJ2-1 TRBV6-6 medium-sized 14 CASSPLDRDNEQFF
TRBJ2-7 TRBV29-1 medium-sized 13 CSVEFSYSYEQYF
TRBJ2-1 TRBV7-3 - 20 CASSRTGTSGIRSSYNEQFF
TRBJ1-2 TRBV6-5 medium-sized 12 CASRPGSGGYTF
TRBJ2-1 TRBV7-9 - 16 CASFAPTGVAYNEQFF
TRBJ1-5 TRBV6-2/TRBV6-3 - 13 CASDVGTYQPQHF
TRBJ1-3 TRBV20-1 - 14 CSAYDRFSGNTIYF
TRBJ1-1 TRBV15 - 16 CATSREVWVGNTEAFF
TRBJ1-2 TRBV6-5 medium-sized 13 CASSRDSNYGYTF
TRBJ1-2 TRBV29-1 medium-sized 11 CSVTGNYGYTF
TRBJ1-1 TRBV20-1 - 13 CSATQGMNTEAFF
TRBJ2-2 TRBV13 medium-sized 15 CASSLGRMNTGELFF
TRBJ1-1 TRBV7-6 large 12 CASSLGDPEAFF
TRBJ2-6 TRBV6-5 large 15 CASSSTESGANVLTF
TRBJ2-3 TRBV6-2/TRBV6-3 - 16 CASSYFRGPGTDTQYF
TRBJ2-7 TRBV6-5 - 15 CASSPRTSASYEQYF
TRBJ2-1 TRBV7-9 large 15 CASSHSGGNHNEQFF
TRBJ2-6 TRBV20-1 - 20 CSARAGTGEGSFSGANVLTF
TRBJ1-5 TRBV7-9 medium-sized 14 CAKPGQGADEPQHF
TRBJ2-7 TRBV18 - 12 CASHRDGSEQYF
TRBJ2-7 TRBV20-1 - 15 CSARDLVRGDYEQYF
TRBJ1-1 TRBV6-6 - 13 CASSLGQYTEAFF
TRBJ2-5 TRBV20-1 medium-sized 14 CSARDPGGRETQYF
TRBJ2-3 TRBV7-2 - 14 CASSSGQAVDTQYF